This T cell receptor beta chain was sequenced in a study of OX40 agonist ivuxolimab in advanced cancers. At the level of the study: A male proportion of just over 80% was recorded, with mean age about 62 years and range about 20 to 79. Findings and caveats of the study: At doses 0.1 to 3.0 mg/kg, CD4+ and CD8+ clones expanded.

As to this clone: What it binds is unknown.

Trimming took off 5 bases at V and 6 bases at J, with 16 bases between the two ends. Per germline, CDR1 PRHDT and CDR2 FYEKMQ (reference sequence). CDR3 size: 14 residues. Researchers took blood at baseline, on cycle 4 day 1, and on cycle 7 day 1. The table came from immunoSEQ multiplex PCR; TCRdb's copy has only in-frame clones and leaves some out. The table shows more than 60,000 clones, with 80% to 85% occurring only once. The genes are TRBV13 and TRBJ1-2; D may be TRBD1 (5 bases). Sequenced material: CD4+ or CD8+ T cells sorted from blood, taken in a trial of the OX40 agonist ivuxolimab. The receptor comes from an adult with an advanced solid tumor such as melanoma, head and neck, liver or kidney cancer. Here the CDR3 reads CASSTRGRENGYTF. The DNA for the CDR3 is TGTGCCAGCAGCACCCGGGGCAGGGAAAATGGCTACACCTTC.